Listed below are T cell receptor beta chains from one sample, sequenced in a study of shared clonotypes between healthy human individuals. Using immunoSEQ multiplex PCR, the repertoire was profiled, and TCRdb retains in-frame clones only, with some absent. Of some 200,000 clones in the sample, 50% to 80% were seen once. The source material was memory CD4+ T cells sorted from blood. These receptors were taken from a man aged 25-40 years in good health. The CDR3 runs from the conserved cysteine through the conserved F or W. A D gene is named only where the DNA matches it firmly. Only part of the rows carry a size: once, few, many, or a class if the clone is expanded.

J: TRBJ2-5
D: TRBD1
length: 16
V: TRBV5-4
size: -
DNA: TGTGCCAGCAGCCCACCCGACGTCACAGGGGGGAAGACCCAGTACTTC
CDR3: CASSPPDVTGGKTQYF

J: TRBJ2-7
D: TRBD1
length: 14
V: TRBV7-8
size: few
DNA: TGTGCCAGCAGCTTAGTACAGGGGGCCTACGAGCAGTACTTC
CDR3: CASSLVQGAYEQYF

J: TRBJ2-2
D: TRBD2
length: 17
V: TRBV29-1
size: -
DNA: TGCAGCGTTGACACTAGCGGGAGTTATTATAACACCGGGGAGCTGTTTTTT
CDR3: CSVDTSGSYYNTGELFF

J: TRBJ2-1
D: -
length: 15
V: TRBV5-1
size: few
DNA: TGCGCCAGCAGCTTCCAAACCGGGCCGGCGAATGAGCAGTTCTTC
CDR3: CASSFQTGPANEQFF

J: TRBJ1-1
D: -
length: 15
V: TRBV19
size: -
DNA: TGTGCCAGTAGTATCTATTGGCCGACGAACACTGAAGCTTTCTTT
CDR3: CASSIYWPTNTEAFF

J: TRBJ2-3
D: -
length: 14
V: TRBV29-1
size: -
DNA: TGCAGCGTTGAAGATCCAGGGCGCACAGATACGCAGTATTTT
CDR3: CSVEDPGRTDTQYF

J: TRBJ2-7
D: -
length: 12
V: TRBV10-2
size: -
DNA: TGCGCCAGCTCCCCAGGCACCTACGAGCAGTACTTC
CDR3: CASSPGTYEQYF

J: TRBJ2-3
D: -
length: 16
V: TRBV11-2
size: few
DNA: TGTGCCAGCAGCTTAGATCTAGCGCGAAGGACAGATACGCAGTATTTT
CDR3: CASSLDLARRTDTQYF

J: TRBJ1-1
D: -
length: 14
V: TRBV5-1
size: -
DNA: TGCGCCAGCACGTATGGCCATCTAGACACTGAAGCTTTCTTT
CDR3: CASTYGHLDTEAFF

J: TRBJ1-5
D: -
length: 13
V: TRBV2
size: few
DNA: TGTGCCAGCATCAGGGGAAGAAATCAGCCCCAGCATTTT
CDR3: CASIRGRNQPQHF

J: TRBJ2-1
D: -
length: 16
V: TRBV7-9
size: -
DNA: TGTGCCAGCAGCTTAGGAGGTAGCCGCGCCTACAATGAGCAGTTCTTC
CDR3: CASSLGGSRAYNEQFF

J: TRBJ2-2
D: -
length: 14
V: TRBV5-4
size: -
DNA: TGTGCCAGCAGCTTACAGGGACGCACCGGGGAGCTGTTTTTT
CDR3: CASSLQGRTGELFF

J: TRBJ2-7
D: -
length: 13
V: TRBV6-1
size: -
DNA: TGTGCCAGCAGGATGACAGACTATTACGAGCAGTACTTC
CDR3: CASRMTDYYEQYF

J: TRBJ2-7
D: -
length: 14
V: TRBV7-4
size: once
DNA: TGTGCCAGCAGCTTAGACGGGGCCGCCTACGAGCAGTACTTC
CDR3: CASSLDGAAYEQYF

J: TRBJ2-7
D: -
length: 13
V: TRBV2
size: -
DNA: TGTGCCAGCAGTGACATAGACAGATACGAGCAGTACTTC
CDR3: CASSDIDRYEQYF

J: TRBJ1-4
D: -
length: 17
V: TRBV7-6
size: -
DNA: TGTGCCAGCAGTCAACACCTTAAGGGTCTGTCGGATGAAAAACTGTTTTTT
CDR3: CASSQHLKGLSDEKLFF

J: TRBJ1-2
D: TRBD1
length: 14
V: TRBV18
size: -
DNA: TGTGCCAGCTCGGCCGACAGGGGGGCGTATGGCTACACCTTC
CDR3: CASSADRGAYGYTF

J: TRBJ2-3
D: TRBD2
length: 18
V: TRBV18
size: -
DNA: TGTGCCAGCTCACCCCGCAGACTAGCGGGAGGTGATCACGATACGCAGTATTTT
CDR3: CASSPRRLAGGDHDTQYF

J: TRBJ2-1
D: TRBD2
length: 15
V: TRBV28
size: -
DNA: TGTGCCAGCAGTCGAGGACTAGCGGGATACAATGAGCAGTTCTTC
CDR3: CASSRGLAGYNEQFF

J: TRBJ2-7
D: TRBD1
length: 14
V: TRBV2
size: -
DNA: TGTGCCAGCAGTGAGACGGACAGGGACTACGAGCAGTACTTC
CDR3: CASSETDRDYEQYF

J: TRBJ1-1
D: TRBD1
length: 15
V: TRBV5-1
size: few
DNA: TGCGCCAGCAGCCGAGGGACAGCAGCGAACACTGAAGCTTTCTTT
CDR3: CASSRGTAANTEAFF

J: TRBJ1-4
D: TRBD1
length: 15
V: TRBV28
size: -
DNA: TGTGCCAGCACGAAGCCCGGGACAGCCATCGAAAAACTGTTTTTT
CDR3: CASTKPGTAIEKLFF

J: TRBJ2-6
D: TRBD1
length: 16
V: TRBV25-1
size: many
DNA: TGTGCCAGCAGTGCCTGGACAGGGGTCGGGGCCAACGTCCTGACTTTC
CDR3: CASSAWTGVGANVLTF

J: TRBJ2-3
D: TRBD2
length: 16
V: TRBV9
size: once
DNA: TGTGCCAGCAGCTCGAGACTAGCGGGAGGCTCAGATACGCAGTATTTT
CDR3: CASSSRLAGGSDTQYF

J: TRBJ2-5
D: -
length: 12
V: TRBV7-2
size: -
DNA: TGTGCCAGCAGCTACCGGGGCGAGACCCAGTACTTC
CDR3: CASSYRGETQYF

J: TRBJ2-6
D: -
length: 17
V: TRBV18
size: once
DNA: TGTGCCAGCTCACCATCCGCCGGTCTCTCTGGGGCCAACGTCCTGACTTTC
CDR3: CASSPSAGLSGANVLTF